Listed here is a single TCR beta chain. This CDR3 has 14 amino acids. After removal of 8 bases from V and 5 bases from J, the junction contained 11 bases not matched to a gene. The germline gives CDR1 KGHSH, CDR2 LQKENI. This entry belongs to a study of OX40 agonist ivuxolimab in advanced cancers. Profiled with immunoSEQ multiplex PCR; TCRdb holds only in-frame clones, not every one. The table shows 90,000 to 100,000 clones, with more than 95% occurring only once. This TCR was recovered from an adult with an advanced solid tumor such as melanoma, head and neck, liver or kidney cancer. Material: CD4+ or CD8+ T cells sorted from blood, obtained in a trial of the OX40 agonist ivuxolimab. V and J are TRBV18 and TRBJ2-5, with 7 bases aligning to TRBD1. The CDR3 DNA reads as TGTGCCAGCGCGAAAACAGGGGAGTCGGAGACCCAGTACTTC. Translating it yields CASAKTGESETQYF.